The 22 T cell receptor beta chains listed next were all sequenced from one sample in a study of spatial heterogeneity in lung cancer. Time point of the sample: blood at routine non-recurrence follow-up after resection. A single record per CDR3 protein comes from TCRdb applying MiXCR to the 5' RACE reads. Altogether tens of thousands of distinct CDR3 sequences are present, just over 7.5% being singletons, with the ten largest covering around a tenth. The specimen comprised PBMCs, sampled at follow-up. The receptors were gathered from a male donor with early-stage non-small cell lung cancer.

In this sample, this clonotype turned up many times. The chain employs TRBV4-1 and TRBJ2-2, with D possibly being TRBD2 (7 bases). Deletions cut 0 bases from V and 5 bases from J, with 10 bases between. The CDR3 has 15 residues. Germline assignment: CDR1 MGHRA and CDR2 YSYEKL. The CDR3 sequence is CASSQEGRGTGELFF. In nucleotides, the CDR3 is TGCGCCAGCAGCCAAGAGGGGAGGGGGACCGGGGAGCTGTTTTTT.

This clonotype was counted ten times or more. V and J are TRBV5-1 and TRBJ1-1; D possibly corresponds to TRBD1 (5 bases). Trimming took off 1 base at V and 8 bases at J, with 12 bases between the two ends. Germline assignment: CDR1 SGHRS and CDR2 YFSETQ. The CDR3 runs 13 residues. The CDR3 is CASSLPGTEEAFF. CDR3 coding DNA: TGCGCCAGCAGCTTGCCTGGGACGGAGGAAGCTTTCTTT.

Many counts were recorded for this clonotype. J is TRBJ1-1 and V is TRBV27; TRBD1 agrees at 7 bases. After removal of 4 bases from V and 2 bases from J, the junction contained 4 bases not matched to a gene. Germline CDR1 MNHEY, CDR2 SMNVEV (reference sequence). The CDR3 has 14 residues. CDR3 nucleotides: TGTGCCAGCAGTTGGCAGGGGGGCAACACTGAAGCTTTCTTT. It specifies CASSWQGGNTEAFF.

This clonotype was observed many times. CDR3 region: CSARGAGGMNTEAFF. In DNA, the CDR3 is TGCAGTGCTAGGGGGGCAGGAGGGATGAACACTGAAGCTTTCTTT. The chain carries TRBV20-1 and TRBJ1-1, with a possible D match to TRBD1 (6 bases). The V and J ends lost 3 bases and 0 bases respectively, with 14 bases between them. Germline assignment: CDR1 DFQATT and CDR2 SNEGSKA (reference sequence). This CDR3 is built from 15 residues.

This clonotype was found many times. The chain is built from TRBV29-1 and TRBJ2-7; D possibly uses TRBD1 or TRBD2 (6 bases each). Trimming stripped 4 bases from V and 2 bases from J, with 15 bases between. Germline lookup yields CDR1 SQVTM and CDR2 ANQGSEA. This CDR3 contains 14 residues. CDR3 DNA sequence: TGCAGCGTTGTGGATAGCGGACAGACCTACGAGCAGTACTTC. As protein: CSVVDSGQTYEQYF.

This clonotype appeared many times. The chain employs TRBV5-1 and TRBJ2-2, with 7 bases aligning to TRBD2. This CDR3 spans 15 amino acids. V lost 2 bases, J lost 0 bases, and 1 base stayed unmatched. Germline V gene data show CDR1 as SGHRS and CDR2 as YFSETQ. The chain's CDR3 is CASSFGLANTGELFF. The CDR3 DNA reads as TGCGCCAGCAGCTTTGGACTAGCGAACACCGGGGAGCTGTTTTTT. Together with reference TRBV5-1 and TRBJ2-2, the CDR3 gives the full variable domain: KAGVTQTPRYLIKTRGQQVTLSCSPISGHRSVSWYQQTPGQGLQFLFEYFSETQRNKGNFPGRFSGRQFSNSRSEMNVSTLELGDSALYLCASSFGLANTGELFFGEGSRLTVL.

This clonotype appeared many times. This sequence joins TRBV7-9 and TRBJ1-2, with a weak D call TRBD1 (6 bases). Germline-derived CDR1 and CDR2 are SEHNR and FQNEAQ (reference sequence). V lost 5 bases and J lost 4, with 11 bases in between. The CDR3 runs to 13 residues. For the CDR3, the DNA is TGTGCCAGCAGCCCCGAGGGGGGCTATGGCTACACCTTC. Translating gives CASSPEGGYGYTF.

As regards this clonotype: Given a much more abundant clone one base away, this may be a read error. V gene TRBV20-1 combines with J gene TRBJ2-5, with D tentatively TRBD1 (6 bases). CDR3 size: 15 residues. CDR1 is DFQATT, CDR2 SNEGSKA, per germline (reference sequence). For the CDR3, the DNA is TGCAGTGCACCGAAGACATTCTTGGGACAAGAGACCAAGTACTTC. Protein product: CSAPKTFLGQETKYF.

This clonotype occurred many times. The V gene is TRBV20-1, the J gene TRBJ1-2, with 7 bases identical to TRBD1. V trimming: 5 bases; J trimming: 5 bases; junction bases outside the gene matches: 8. Per the germline V gene, CDR1 is DFQATT and CDR2 is SNEGSKA (reference sequence). The CDR3 has 13 residues. CDR3 nucleotides: TGCAGTGCTCAAGACAGGGCAACTTATGGCTACACCTTC. This sequence encodes CSAQDRATYGYTF.

V gene TRBV2 combines with J gene TRBJ2-3, with TRBD1 matching 9 bases. The CDR3 contains 15 residues. J was trimmed by 6 bases and V by 3 bases; bases with no gene match: 7. Germline loops: CDR1 SNHLY, CDR2 FYNNEI. The CDR3 protein is CASSDEQGASDTQYF. The CDR3 DNA follows: TGTGCCAGCAGTGACGAACAGGGGGCATCTGATACGCAGTATTTT.

In this sample, this clonotype turned up many times. The chain uses TRBV11-1 and TRBJ2-1; D is ambiguous. There are 16 residues in the CDR3. Trimming stripped 1 base from V and 0 bases from J, with 10 bases between. Germline V gene lookup returns CDR1 SGHAT and CDR2 FQDESV (reference sequence). In DNA form, the CDR3 reads TGTGCCAGCAGCTTAGGATTTCCCAGCTCCTACAATGAGCAGTTCTTC. Protein: CASSLGFPSSYNEQFF.

In its sample, this clonotype was seen many times. The CDR3 loop reads CASRLSPGNSPLHF. Here the CDR3 DNA reads TGCGCCAGCAGACTAAGTCCTGGGAATTCACCCCTCCACTTT. This chain links TRBV5-1 with TRBJ1-6; D gene unclear. This CDR3 has 14 residues. The V gene lost 5 bases and the J gene lost 7 bases, with 13 bases spanning the gap. CDR1 is SGHRS, CDR2 YFSETQ, per germline. The full variable domain, with the rest looked up from reference TRBV5-1 and TRBJ1-6, is KAGVTQTPRYLIKTRGQQVTLSCSPISGHRSVSWYQQTPGQGLQFLFEYFSETQRNKGNFPGRFSGRQFSNSRSEMNVSTLELGDSALYLCASRLSPGNSPLHFGNGTRLTVT.

This clonotype appeared many times. The chain joins TRBV25-1 to TRBJ2-1; 7 bases align to TRBD2. V dropped 1 base and J dropped 6; count of bases not matched to a gene: 9. The CDR3 consists of 16 residues. Germline loops: CDR1 MGHDK, CDR2 SYGVNS. CDR3 bases: TGTGCCAGCAGTGAATTGGTCCTAGCGGAGTTCAATGAGCAGTTCTTC. This gives the protein CASSELVLAEFNEQFF.

This clonotype was seen ten or more times. The genes are TRBV30 and TRBJ1-5; 10 nucleotides agree with TRBD1. V trimming: 2 bases; J trimming: 3 bases; junction bases outside the gene matches: 4. Germline V gene data show CDR1 as GTSNPN and CDR2 as SVGIG (reference sequence). The CDR3 has 15 amino acids. In DNA, the CDR3 is TGTGCCTGGAGTATCGGGACAGGGGACAATCAGCCCCAGCATTTT. Amino acids: CAWSIGTGDNQPQHF.

This clonotype was seen ten or more times. This chain uses TRBV27 with TRBJ1-2; the D gene is possibly TRBD1 (6 bases). V was trimmed by 4 bases and J by 5 bases, leaving 8 bases between them. This CDR3 has 12 amino acids. Germline CDR1 and CDR2: MNHEY and SMNVEV (reference sequence). The CDR3: CASSSDSYGYTF. DNA for the CDR3: TGTGCCAGCAGTTCGGACAGTTATGGCTACACCTTC.

This clonotype was detected many times. The V gene is TRBV11-3, the J gene TRBJ2-3; the D gene is possibly TRBD2 (5 bases). Between the trimmed V and J ends, which lost 1 base and 7 bases, there was a span of 6 bases. The CDR3 has 12 residues. CDR1 is SGHNT and CDR2 is YENEEA in the germline V gene. The CDR3 spells CASSLAGNTQYF. For the CDR3, the DNA is TGTGCCAGCAGCTTAGCCGGGAATACGCAGTATTTT.

This clonotype occurred a few times. V usage is TRBV19 and J usage is TRBJ1-6; D may be TRBD1 (5 bases). This CDR3 is 16 amino acids long. Trimming took 4 bases from V and 4 from J, leaving 14 bases between them. In germline, CDR1 is LNHDA, CDR2 SQIVND (reference sequence). In DNA, the CDR3 is TGTGCCAGTAGTACCCCCGGGGACCTTTATAATTCACCCCTCCACTTT. Translation: CASSTPGDLYNSPLHF.

In this sample, this clonotype turned up many times. This chain joins TRBV5-1 and TRBJ2-7; D possibly uses TRBD1 or TRBD2 (5 bases each). V was trimmed by 6 bases and J by 2 bases, leaving 12 bases between them. The length of the CDR3 is 13 residues. Germline V gives CDR1 SGHRS, CDR2 YFSETQ. CDR3 DNA sequence: TGCGCCAGCACCCCCGGGACCCCCTACGAGCAGTACTTC. Residues: CASTPGTPYEQYF.

By sample share, this clonotype is medium-sized. The chain has TRBV7-9 and TRBJ1-4; D perhaps matches TRBD1 (5 bases). Looked up from germline, CDR1 is SEHNR and CDR2 is FQNEAQ (reference sequence). CDR3 length equals 15 residues. V was trimmed by 5 bases and J by 3 bases, leaving 13 bases between them. CDR3 loop: CASSKRDSANEKLFF. The DNA for the CDR3 is TGTGCCAGCAGCAAACGGGACTCGGCTAATGAAAAACTGTTTTTT. Based on the CDR3 plus reference TRBV7-9 and TRBJ1-4, the full variable domain is DTGVSQNPRHKITKRGQNVTFRCDPISEHNRLYWYRQTLGQGPEFLTYFQNEAQLEKSRLLSDRFSAERPKGSFSTLEIQRTEQGDSAMYLCASSKRDSANEKLFFGSGTQLSVL.

Many counts were recorded for this clonotype. The J gene is TRBJ2-5, the V gene TRBV7-6; TRBD2 aligns across 7 bases. CDR1 and CDR2 (germline): SGHVS, FNYEAQ. This CDR3 contains 13 residues. After removal of 7 bases from V and 3 bases from J, the junction contained 5 bases not matched to a gene. The CDR3 loop is CASIPAGEETQYF. The CDR3 DNA is TGTGCCAGCATCCCCGCGGGGGAAGAGACCCAGTACTTC.

This clonotype has ten or more counts. The gene calls are TRBV10-1 and TRBJ2-1; 11 positions match TRBD2. Unmatched junction bases numbered 4, after V lost 0 bases and J lost 6 bases. Germline-derived CDR1 and CDR2 are WNHNN and SYGVQD (reference sequence). The CDR3 contains 16 residues. CDR3 coding DNA: TGCGCCAGCAGTGAGTCGTCTAGCGGGGGGCCCAATGAGCAGTTCTTC. Translating it yields CASSESSSGGPNEQFF.

This clonotype appeared many times. The J gene is TRBJ2-6, the V gene TRBV3-1; 8 bases align to TRBD1. Germline CDR1 LGHDT, CDR2 YNNKEL (reference sequence). The V segment lost 1 base and the J segment 2 bases; nucleotides outside the gene matches: 4. The CDR3 consists of 17 residues. The CDR3: CASSQGTGLAGANVLTF. The CDR3 coding sequence is TGTGCCAGCAGCCAAGGGACAGGGCTCGCTGGGGCCAACGTCCTGACTTTC.